This entry is about one T cell receptor (beta chain). The antigen remains unidentified. CDR1 MRHNA and CDR2 SNTAGT come from the germline V gene. With V trimmed by 6 bases and J by 0 bases, 5 bases remained unmatched. This CDR3 contains 15 residues. This entry comes from a study of graft-versus-host responses after intestinal transplantation. Study-wide background: Those transplanted obtained multivisceral, liver-intestinal, or isolated intestinal grafts. Anti-thymocyte globulin induction preceded two to four years of tacrolimus and steroid maintenance in all recipients.

Repertoires were generated with immunoSEQ multiplex PCR, while TCRdb's copy carries only in-frame clones and drops some. The sample yields 15,000 to 20,000 clones, 88% seen once. The study's findings and limits: Allograft clonal ratios (graft-versus-host to host-versus-graft) were high in patients who had graft-donor T cell macrochimerism. Researchers found peak circulating GvH clone levels linked to early post-transplant HvG declines.

The chain links TRBV6-4 to TRBJ2-1, with 7 nucleotides matching TRBD1. The sequence came from a human patient who received an intestinal transplant, so some T cells may come from the graft donor. Sequenced material: PBMCs, taken about 110 days after intestinal transplant. The CDR3 protein is CASRARDSSYNEQFF. The CDR3 DNA is TGTGCCAGCAGAGCCCGGGACAGCTCCTACAATGAGCAGTTCTTC.